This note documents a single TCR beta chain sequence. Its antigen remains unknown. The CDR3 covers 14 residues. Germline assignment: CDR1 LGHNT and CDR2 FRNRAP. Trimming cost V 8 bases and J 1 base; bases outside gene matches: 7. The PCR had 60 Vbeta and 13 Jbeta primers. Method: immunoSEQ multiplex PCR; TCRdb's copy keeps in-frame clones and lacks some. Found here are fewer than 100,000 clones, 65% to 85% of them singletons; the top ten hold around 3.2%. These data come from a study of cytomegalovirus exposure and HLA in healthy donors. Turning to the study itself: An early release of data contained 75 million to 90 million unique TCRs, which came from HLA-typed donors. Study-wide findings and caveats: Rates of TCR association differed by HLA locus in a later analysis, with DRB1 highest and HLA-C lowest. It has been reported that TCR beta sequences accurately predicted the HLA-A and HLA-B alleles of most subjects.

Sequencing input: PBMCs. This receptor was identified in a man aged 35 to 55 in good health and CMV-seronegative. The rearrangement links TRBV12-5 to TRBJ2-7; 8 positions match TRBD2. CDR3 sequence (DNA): TGTGCTAGTAAGGTAGCGGGATTTTCCTACGAGCAGTACTTC. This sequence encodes CASKVAGFSYEQYF.